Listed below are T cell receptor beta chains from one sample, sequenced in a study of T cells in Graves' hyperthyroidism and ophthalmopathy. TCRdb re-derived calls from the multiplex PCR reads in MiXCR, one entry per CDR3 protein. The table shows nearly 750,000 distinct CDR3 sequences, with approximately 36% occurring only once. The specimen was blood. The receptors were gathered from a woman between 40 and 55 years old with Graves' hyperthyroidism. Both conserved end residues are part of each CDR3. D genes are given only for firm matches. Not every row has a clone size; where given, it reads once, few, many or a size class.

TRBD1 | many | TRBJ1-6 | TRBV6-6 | TGTGCCAGCAGTTTACAGGGGGCTCATAATTCACCCCTCCACTTT | CASSLQGAHNSPLHF
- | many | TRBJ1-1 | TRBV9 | TGTGCCAGCAGCGTAGAAGGGGGTGAAGCTTTCTTT | CASSVEGGEAFF
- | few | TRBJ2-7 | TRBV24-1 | TGTGCCAGCCGTCCTTACCGAACAGGGATACACGAGCAGTACTTC | CASRPYRTGIHEQYF
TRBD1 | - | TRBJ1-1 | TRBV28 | TGTGCCAGCTGGACCGGGACAGGGAACACTGAAGCTTTCTTT | CASWTGTGNTEAFF
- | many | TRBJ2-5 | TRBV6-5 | TGTGCCAGCAGCCCGGGTGCGGAGGAGACCCAGTACTTC | CASSPGAEETQYF
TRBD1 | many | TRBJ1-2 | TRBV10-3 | TGTGCCATCAGTGAGTCAGAGGGGGCGAATGGCTACACCTTC | CAISESEGANGYTF
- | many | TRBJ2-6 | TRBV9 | TGTGCCAGCAGCAAAGACAGCCATGGGCCCTCTGGGGCCAACGTCCTGACTTTC | CASSKDSHGPSGANVLTF
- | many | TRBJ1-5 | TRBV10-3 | TGTGCCATCAGTGAGCGGACGGAGGCAGGGGTAAGCAATCAGCCCCAGCATTTT | CAISERTEAGVSNQPQHF
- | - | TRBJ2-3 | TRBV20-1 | TGCAGTGCTAGAGCTGATCAACCAGATACGCAGTATTTT | CSARADQPDTQYF
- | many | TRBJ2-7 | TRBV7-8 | TGTGCCAGCAGCTTAGGGGCTTCCAGGACAGAGCAGTACTTC | CASSLGASRTEQYF
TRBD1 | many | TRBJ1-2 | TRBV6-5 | TGTGCCAGCAGGGGGACAGGACGTTTGGACGGCTACACCTTC | CASRGTGRLDGYTF
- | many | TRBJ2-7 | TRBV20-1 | TGCAGTGCTAGAGATCTGTCGGGCTACGAGCAGTACTTC | CSARDLSGYEQYF
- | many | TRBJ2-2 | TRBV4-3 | TGCGCCAGCAGTCGCCAGGGTTCCACCGGGGAGCTGTTTTTT | CASSRQGSTGELFF
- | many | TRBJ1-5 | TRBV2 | TGTGCCAGCCAAATACGGGGCAATCAGCCCCAGCATTTT | CASQIRGNQPQHF
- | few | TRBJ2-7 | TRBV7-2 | TGTGCCAGCAGCGCCAGCCCCCTATCAGACAGGGGAGGGCGCGAGCAGTACTTC | CASSASPLSDRGGREQYF
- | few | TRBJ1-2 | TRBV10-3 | TGTGCCATCAGTTGGACAGCCATATGGGACTACACCTTC | CAISWTAIWDYTF
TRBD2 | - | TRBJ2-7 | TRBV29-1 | TGCAGCGGGACGATTAGCGGGAGTTACGAGCAGTACTTC | CSGTISGSYEQYF
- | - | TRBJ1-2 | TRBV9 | TGTGCCAGCAGCGTAGACGCAGGGCCAAGCACCTATGGCTACACCTTC | CASSVDAGPSTYGYTF
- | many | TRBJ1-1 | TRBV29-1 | TGCAGCGTTGGGAGGGGAATGAACACTGAAGCTTTCTTT | CSVGRGMNTEAFF
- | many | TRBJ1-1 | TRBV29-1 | TGCAGCGTTGAAGTAGGCGGGAACACTGAAGCTTTCTTT | CSVEVGGNTEAFF
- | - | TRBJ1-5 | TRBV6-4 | TGTGCCAGCACCCCTTCAGCATTTAGCAATCAGCCCCAGCATTTT | CASTPSAFSNQPQHF
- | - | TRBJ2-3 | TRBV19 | TGTGCCAGTAGTATTGACCGGGGGACAGATACGCAGTATTTT | CASSIDRGTDTQYF
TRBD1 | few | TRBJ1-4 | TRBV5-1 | TGTGCCAGCAGCGCTGGACAGGGTGAAAAACTGTTTTTT | CASSAGQGEKLFF
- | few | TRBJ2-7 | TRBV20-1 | TGCAGTGCTACAAGGGACTTCCGTGGGGAGCAGTACTTC | CSATRDFRGEQYF